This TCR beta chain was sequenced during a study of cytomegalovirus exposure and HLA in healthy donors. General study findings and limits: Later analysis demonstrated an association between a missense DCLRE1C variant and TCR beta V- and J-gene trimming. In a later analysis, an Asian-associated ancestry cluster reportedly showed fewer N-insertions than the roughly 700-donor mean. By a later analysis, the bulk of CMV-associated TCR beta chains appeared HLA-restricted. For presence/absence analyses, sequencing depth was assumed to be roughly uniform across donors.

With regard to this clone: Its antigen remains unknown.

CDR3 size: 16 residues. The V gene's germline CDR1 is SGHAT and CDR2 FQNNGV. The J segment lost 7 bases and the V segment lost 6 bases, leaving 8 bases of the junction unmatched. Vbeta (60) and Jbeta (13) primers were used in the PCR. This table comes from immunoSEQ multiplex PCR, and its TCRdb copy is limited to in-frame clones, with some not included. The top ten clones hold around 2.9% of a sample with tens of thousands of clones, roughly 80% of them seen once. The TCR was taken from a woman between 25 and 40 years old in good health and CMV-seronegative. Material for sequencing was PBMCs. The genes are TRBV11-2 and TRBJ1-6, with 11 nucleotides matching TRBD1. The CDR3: CASRTVRDRGNSPLHF. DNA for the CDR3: TGTGCCAGCAGGACTGTCCGGGACAGGGGGAATTCACCCCTCCACTTT.